The present entry profiles one TCR beta chain with its context. Measured with immunoSEQ multiplex PCR; TCRdb has only the in-frame clones, and not every one. The sample holds about 140,000 clones; roughly 81% are singletons and the top ten take nearly 3.5%. The V end was cut by 3 bases, the J end by 0 bases, with 12 bases between. This CDR3 spans 14 amino acids. Germline V gene lookup returns CDR1 DFQATT and CDR2 SNEGSKA (reference sequence). These data are taken from a study of blood T cell repertoires in COVID-19. About the study: T cells, B-cell-depleted T cells, or PBMCs supplied cDNA or gDNA.

The age range of participants was 18 to 89 years, with residence in approximately 25 US areas. This TCR was sampled from a woman aged 50 to 60 with acute COVID-19. This chain uses TRBV20-1 with TRBJ2-7; no definite D call. The sequencing input was PBMCs or T cells enriched from blood (not recorded which). CDR3 sequence (DNA): TGCAGTGCTAGTAACCGCGTAACCTCCTACGAGCAGTACTTC. It codes for CSASNRVTSYEQYF.